Sequencing of this TCR beta chain was carried out in a study of blood T cells in healthy people across ages. Findings and limits, study-wide: More naive CD4+ cells and higher diversity were found in long-lived than in aged donors.

As regards this clonotype: Antigen specificity is unknown.

A second PCR of 7 to 11 cycles used a sample-barcoded 5' primer and a J-beta primer mix. TCRdb called the 5' RACE reads again in MiXCR, with one record for every CDR3 protein. The sample contains 650,000 to 950,000 distinct CDR3 sequences, around 45% of which appear only once. CDR1 is DFQATT, CDR2 SNEGSKA, per germline (reference sequence). CDR3 size: 14 residues. The ends were cut back, 6 bases at V and 2 bases at J, with 16 bases in the middle. The sample consisted of blood. This sequence joins TRBV20-1 and TRBJ1-2; D may be TRBD1 (5 bases). This clonotype was obtained from a man in his 60s in good health. The CDR3 DNA is TGCAGTGCCCCGCACGGGGCCGGGAACTATGGCTACACCTTC. It specifies CSAPHGAGNYGYTF.